Listed below are T cell receptor beta chains from one sample, sequenced in a study of blood T cell repertoires in COVID-19. Clones were read by immunoSEQ multiplex PCR, and TCRdb kept only the in-frame ones, dropping some. The sample yields about 150,000 clones, roughly 88% seen once. The specimen sequenced was peripheral blood. The receptors shown here come from a man aged 60 to 75 with active or convalescent COVID-19. The CDR3 runs from the conserved cysteine through the conserved F or W. D genes are given only for firm matches. Clone size appears in some rows only: once, few, many, or a class for an expanded clone.

CDR3aa | CDR3nt | len | abundance | j_gene | v_gene | d_gene
CAWRDKLASDTQYF | TGTGCCTGGAGGGACAAACTAGCGTCAGATACGCAGTATTTT | 14 | NA | TRBJ2-3 | TRBV30 | TRBD2
CASSLPGEETQYF | TGTGCCAGCAGTTTGCCAGGGGAAGAGACCCAGTACTTC | 13 | NA | TRBJ2-5 | TRBV27 | NA
CASSLDTRVIHEQFF | TGTGCCAGCAGCTTAGACACGCGGGTAATCCATGAGCAGTTCTTC | 15 | NA | TRBJ2-1 | TRBV7-9 | NA
CASSQGRGDPGNTF | TGCGCCAGCAGCCAAGGGCGGGGGGATCCGGGGAACACCTTC | 14 | NA | TRBJ1-2 | TRBV4-3 | NA
CSVVRGLGKNIQYF | TGCAGCGTTGTACGGGGACTGGGAAAAAACATTCAGTACTTC | 14 | NA | TRBJ2-4 | TRBV29-1 | NA
CASSQPQGAGGNTIYF | TGTGCCAGCAGCCAACCACAGGGGGCCGGTGGAAACACCATATATTTT | 16 | once | TRBJ1-3 | TRBV3-1/TRBV3-2 | TRBD1
CASSLYRSISNQPQHF | TGTGCCAGCAGTTTATATCGGTCTATAAGCAATCAGCCCCAGCATTTT | 16 | NA | TRBJ1-5 | TRBV28 | NA
CASSRQLNQPQHF | TGTGCCAGTAGTAGGCAGTTAAATCAGCCCCAGCATTTT | 13 | NA | TRBJ1-5 | TRBV19 | NA
CASSEPGTIYNEQFF | TGTGCCAGCAGTGAACCGGGGACAATCTACAATGAGCAGTTCTTC | 15 | NA | TRBJ2-1 | TRBV25-1 | NA
CSARSIETQYF | TGCAGTGCTAGGAGCATTGAGACCCAGTACTTC | 11 | NA | TRBJ2-5 | TRBV20-1 | NA
CASSPGPPGQGYEQYF | TGTGCCAGCTCACCTGGCCCCCCGGGACAGGGCTACGAGCAGTACTTC | 16 | NA | TRBJ2-7 | TRBV18 | TRBD1
CASSPALAGDGQEQFF | TGTGCCAGCAGCCCAGCACTAGCGGGAGATGGTCAAGAGCAGTTCTTC | 16 | NA | TRBJ2-1 | TRBV7-8 | TRBD2
CASSLRGASSGNTIYF | TGTGCCAGCAGTTTAAGGGGCGCGAGCTCTGGAAACACCATATATTTT | 16 | NA | TRBJ1-3 | TRBV28 | NA
CASREETIRGQPQHF | TGTGCCAGCAGGGAAGAGACCATTCGGGGTCAGCCCCAGCATTTT | 15 | NA | TRBJ1-5 | TRBV2 | NA
CASSSRRLAGYNEQFF | TGTGCCAGCAGCTCCCGTAGACTAGCCGGGTACAATGAGCAGTTCTTC | 16 | NA | TRBJ2-1 | TRBV7-8 | TRBD2
CASSISDIYGYTF | TGTGCCAGTAGTATCTCCGACATCTATGGCTACACCTTC | 13 | NA | TRBJ1-2 | TRBV19 | NA
CASSFGTPPYEQYF | TGTGCCAGCAGCTTCGGGACACCCCCCTACGAGCAGTACTTC | 14 | NA | TRBJ2-7 | TRBV7-9 | NA
CASSAGGGETLTKNIQYF | TGCGCCAGCAGCGCTGGAGGGGGCGAAACTCTGACCAAAAACATTCAGTACTTC | 18 | NA | TRBJ2-4 | TRBV10-1 | NA
CATSTGQGVRIGELFF | TGTGCCACCAGTACCGGACAGGGCGTACGCATCGGGGAGCTGTTTTTT | 16 | NA | TRBJ2-2 | TRBV15 | TRBD1
CASSRLAEQFF | TGTGCCAGCAGCAGACTAGCCGAGCAGTTCTTC | 11 | NA | TRBJ2-1 | TRBV12-3/TRBV12-4 | TRBD2
CASSRDGQGDEKLFF | TGTGCCAGCAGCCGAGACGGACAGGGGGATGAAAAACTGTTTTTT | 15 | NA | TRBJ1-4 | TRBV11-2 | TRBD1
CASSLDSGQGAMKTQYF | TGTGCCAGCAGCTTAGACTCGGGACAGGGGGCCATGAAGACCCAGTACTTC | 17 | NA | TRBJ2-5 | TRBV7-2 | TRBD1
CASSPRGGTEAFF | TGTGCCAGCTCACCACGGGGGGGAACTGAAGCTTTCTTT | 13 | NA | TRBJ1-1 | TRBV18 | NA
CAISGQLYNEQFF | TGTGCCATCAGTGGACAGTTATACAATGAGCAGTTCTTC | 13 | once | TRBJ2-1 | TRBV10-3 | NA
CASRRSGGETQYF | TGTGCCAGCAGGCGGTCGGGTGGGGAGACCCAGTACTTC | 13 | NA | TRBJ2-5 | TRBV5-6 | NA
CASSPGQQSNQPQHF | TGTGCCAGTAGCCCCGGACAGCAGAGCAATCAGCCCCAGCATTTT | 15 | NA | TRBJ1-5 | TRBV19 | NA
CASSLAVGSAQYF | TGTGCCAGCAGCTTGGCGGTTGGTAGCGCGCAGTATTTT | 13 | NA | TRBJ2-3 | TRBV7-3 | NA
CASRNSGEQYF | TGTGCCAGCAGGAACAGTGGCGAGCAGTACTTC | 11 | NA | TRBJ2-7 | TRBV12-3/TRBV12-4 | NA
CASSRTAGTGSYEQYF | TGTGCCAGCAGCCGGACCGCCGGGACAGGGAGCTACGAGCAGTACTTC | 16 | NA | TRBJ2-7 | TRBV5-4 | TRBD1
CASSIGQGVQETQYF | TGTGCCAGCAGCATCGGACAGGGGGTCCAAGAGACCCAGTACTTC | 15 | NA | TRBJ2-5 | TRBV5-4 | TRBD1
CASKFQGSYGYTF | TGCGCCAGCAAGTTTCAGGGTTCCTATGGCTACACCTTC | 13 | NA | TRBJ1-2 | TRBV5-1 | NA
CASTRDRGRYEQYF | TGTGCCAGCACCCGTGACAGGGGTCGCTACGAGCAGTACTTC | 14 | NA | TRBJ2-7 | TRBV28 | TRBD1
CASSLSQNSYEQYF | TGTGCCAGCAGCTTATCCCAAAATTCCTACGAGCAGTACTTC | 14 | NA | TRBJ2-7 | TRBV7-9 | NA
CASRNSGWGTYEQYF | TGTGCCAGCAGGAACTCAGGGTGGGGAACCTACGAGCAGTACTTC | 15 | few | TRBJ2-7 | TRBV3-1/TRBV3-2 | NA
CASSLGTGGLSDTQYF | TGTGCCAGCAGCTTAGGGACAGGCGGCTTGTCAGATACGCAGTATTTT | 16 | NA | TRBJ2-3 | TRBV7-3 | TRBD1
CASSSQPGLATYEQYF | TGTGCCAGCAGCTCCCAACCGGGACTAGCCACCTACGAGCAGTACTTC | 16 | NA | TRBJ2-7 | TRBV11-2 | TRBD2
CASKTGTSGRGEQYF | TGTGCCAGCAAAACCGGGACTAGCGGGAGGGGCGAGCAGTACTTC | 15 | NA | TRBJ2-7 | TRBV2 | TRBD2
CASSLVGLAGGTYEQYF | TGTGCCAGCAGCTTGGTTGGATTGGCGGGAGGTACCTACGAGCAGTACTTC | 17 | NA | TRBJ2-7 | TRBV5-6 | TRBD2
CASSRAAELAGAGANVLTF | TGTGCCAGTAGTAGGGCCGCGGAACTAGCGGGAGCGGGGGCCAACGTCCTGACTTTC | 19 | NA | TRBJ2-6 | TRBV19 | TRBD2
CASSSGGPSFF | TGTGCCAGCAGTTCAGGGGGCCCTTCCTTCTTC | 11 | NA | TRBJ2-1 | TRBV12-3/TRBV12-4 | TRBD1
CASRTGYDSPLHF | TGTGCCAGCAGGACAGGGTACGATTCACCCCTCCACTTT | 13 | NA | TRBJ1-6 | TRBV28 | TRBD1
CASSWGGIGTDTQYF | TGTGCCAGCAGTTGGGGGGGCATAGGCACAGATACGCAGTATTTT | 15 | NA | TRBJ2-3 | TRBV6-2/TRBV6-3 | NA